This T cell receptor beta chain was recovered during a study of cytomegalovirus exposure and HLA in healthy donors. The donors gave bone marrow, and they were healthy. V gave up 2 bases and J gave up 7 bases, with 18 bases separating them. The CDR3 is made up of 16 amino acids. Per the germline V gene, CDR1 is LNHDA and CDR2 is SQIVND (reference sequence). PCR used 60 Vbeta primers and 13 Jbeta primers. Assay: immunoSEQ multiplex PCR; the TCRdb copy retains only in-frame clones and omits some. The sample contains about 140,000 clones, approximately 77% of which appear only once. The sequence came from a woman aged 50 to 60 in good health and CMV-seronegative. The chain links TRBV19 to TRBJ1-5; D gene unclear. Sequenced material: PBMCs. DNA for the CDR3: TGTGCCAGTAGTATATCCGCAAACGATATCGAGCAGCCCCAGCATTTT. This translates into CASSISANDIEQPQHF.